The entry below gives a single T cell receptor beta chain sequence along with its context. Its antigen remains unknown. This sample stems from a study of cytomegalovirus exposure and HLA in healthy donors. Overall study findings and caveats: Researchers catalogued over 150 TCR beta chains as cytomegalovirus-associated.

Amplification used 60 Vbeta primers and 13 Jbeta primers. Assay used: immunoSEQ multiplex PCR; TCRdb lists only in-frame clones, some missing. Found here are around 220,000 clones, around 75% of them singletons; the top ten hold under 2%. The CDR3 has 15 residues. After removal of 3 bases from V and 5 bases from J, the junction contained 2 bases not matched to a gene. Looked up from germline, CDR1 is SGDLS and CDR2 is YYNGEE. V gene TRBV9 combines with J gene TRBJ2-1; 13 bases map to TRBD2. Sequencing used PBMCs. The receptor comes from a woman in her twenties or thirties in good health and CMV-seronegative. The CDR3 sequence: CASSETSGGHNEQFF. As DNA, the CDR3 is TGTGCCAGCAGCGAGACTAGCGGGGGGCACAATGAGCAGTTCTTC.